A selection of T cell receptor beta chains follows, all from one sample in a study of OX40 agonist ivuxolimab in advanced cancers. Assay used: immunoSEQ multiplex PCR; TCRdb lists only in-frame clones, some missing. The repertoire consists of 55,000 to 65,000 clones, with around nine tenths occurring once and the leading ten covering roughly 0.77%. Sequences were derived from CD4+ or CD8+ T cells sorted from blood, sampled in a trial of the OX40 agonist ivuxolimab. The source of these receptors is an adult with an advanced solid tumor such as melanoma, head and neck, liver or kidney cancer. Both conserved end residues are part of each CDR3. A D gene is named only where the DNA matches it firmly. Part of the rows lack a size; the others show once, few, many or a class for expanded clones.

j_call: TRBJ2-3
clone_size: NA
v_call: TRBV5-5
d_call: NA
cdr3_nt: TGTGCCAGCAGCCCAGGGGGGACCACAGATACGCAGTATTTT
cdr3_aa: CASSPGGTTDTQYF

j_call: TRBJ1-2
clone_size: NA
v_call: TRBV5-8
d_call: NA
cdr3_nt: TGTGCCAGCAGCAAGGGACGGCAAACTAGGGGCTACACCTTC
cdr3_aa: CASSKGRQTRGYTF

j_call: TRBJ2-7
clone_size: NA
v_call: TRBV11-2
d_call: NA
cdr3_nt: TGTGCCAGCAGCCCAGGGGGGACAGTTTACTACGAGCAGTACTTC
cdr3_aa: CASSPGGTVYYEQYF

j_call: TRBJ2-3
clone_size: NA
v_call: TRBV7-9
d_call: NA
cdr3_nt: TGTGCCAGCAGCAAGAGGGATTTCAGGTCAGATACGCAGTATTTT
cdr3_aa: CASSKRDFRSDTQYF

j_call: TRBJ2-5
clone_size: NA
v_call: TRBV2
d_call: NA
cdr3_nt: TGTGCCAGCAGTGAAGGGACTTTGCCCAGAGAGACCCAGTACTTC
cdr3_aa: CASSEGTLPRETQYF

j_call: TRBJ2-1
clone_size: NA
v_call: TRBV4-2
d_call: NA
cdr3_nt: TGTGCCAGCAGCCAAGGTACGAATATCGGCTACTACAATGAGCAGTTCTTC
cdr3_aa: CASSQGTNIGYYNEQFF

j_call: TRBJ2-3
clone_size: NA
v_call: TRBV27
d_call: TRBD2
cdr3_nt: TGTGCCAGCAGTTTGGCTAGCGGGACGGGGGATACGCAGTATTTT
cdr3_aa: CASSLASGTGDTQYF

j_call: TRBJ2-3
clone_size: NA
v_call: TRBV5-3
d_call: NA
cdr3_nt: TGTGCCAGAAGCTCGGGGCTAGCTACGAGCACAGATACGCAGTATTTT
cdr3_aa: CARSSGLATSTDTQYF

j_call: TRBJ2-7
clone_size: NA
v_call: TRBV7-2
d_call: NA
cdr3_nt: TGTGCCAGCAGCTTAGTACCAGGGAAAAAGGCCTACGAGCAGTACTTC
cdr3_aa: CASSLVPGKKAYEQYF

j_call: TRBJ1-5
clone_size: NA
v_call: TRBV10-3
d_call: TRBD1
cdr3_nt: TGTGCCATCAGTGAGGACAGGGGAGGCTCTCAGCCCCAGCATTTT
cdr3_aa: CAISEDRGGSQPQHF

j_call: TRBJ2-5
clone_size: NA
v_call: TRBV28
d_call: NA
cdr3_nt: TGTGCCAGCAGTTTGGCCCCTCCCTCGCGCGAGACCCAGTACTTC
cdr3_aa: CASSLAPPSRETQYF

j_call: TRBJ2-3
clone_size: NA
v_call: TRBV7-9
d_call: TRBD2
cdr3_nt: TGTGCCAGCAGCTCTAGCGGGAGAGGTACAGATACGCAGTATTTT
cdr3_aa: CASSSSGRGTDTQYF

j_call: TRBJ1-5
clone_size: NA
v_call: TRBV19
d_call: NA
cdr3_nt: TGTGCCAGTAGTATAGGCAGGGACGGTCAGCCCCAGCATTTT
cdr3_aa: CASSIGRDGQPQHF

j_call: TRBJ1-5
clone_size: NA
v_call: TRBV7-9
d_call: NA
cdr3_nt: TGTGCCAGCAGCGCCCTTCAGACGGATCAGCCCCAGCATTTT
cdr3_aa: CASSALQTDQPQHF

j_call: TRBJ1-1
clone_size: NA
v_call: TRBV18
d_call: NA
cdr3_nt: TGTGCCAGCTCACCAGGGTTGAACACTGAAGCTTTCTTT
cdr3_aa: CASSPGLNTEAFF

j_call: TRBJ2-5
clone_size: once
v_call: TRBV7-2
d_call: TRBD2
cdr3_nt: TGTGCCAGCAGCTTAGACCCGGGACTAGCGGGAGTTGAGACCCAGTACTTC
cdr3_aa: CASSLDPGLAGVETQYF

j_call: TRBJ2-3
clone_size: NA
v_call: TRBV6-5
d_call: NA
cdr3_nt: TGTGCCAGCAGTTACTCCCGGGCCGGGGACGATACGCAGTATTTT
cdr3_aa: CASSYSRAGDDTQYF

j_call: TRBJ1-2
clone_size: NA
v_call: TRBV2
d_call: TRBD1
cdr3_nt: TGTGCCAGCAGTGTGGGACAGGGTGGCAGTGGCTACACCTTC
cdr3_aa: CASSVGQGGSGYTF

j_call: TRBJ2-3
clone_size: NA
v_call: TRBV4-2
d_call: TRBD2
cdr3_nt: TGTGCCAGCAGCCAAGCAGGACTAGCGGGAGGATATGATACGCAGTATTTT
cdr3_aa: CASSQAGLAGGYDTQYF

j_call: TRBJ2-1
clone_size: once
v_call: TRBV7-2
d_call: TRBD2
cdr3_nt: TGTGCCAGCAGCACACGACTAGCGGGGACCAATGAGCAGTTCTTC
cdr3_aa: CASSTRLAGTNEQFF

j_call: TRBJ2-1
clone_size: NA
v_call: TRBV7-3
d_call: TRBD1
cdr3_nt: TGTGCCAGCAGCTTATTGGGACAGGGGGCTCTTGAGCAGTTCTTC
cdr3_aa: CASSLLGQGALEQFF

j_call: TRBJ2-3
clone_size: once
v_call: TRBV4-3
d_call: NA
cdr3_nt: TGCGCCAGCAGCCAAGGGAGGGGGGGCACAGATACGCAGTATTTT
cdr3_aa: CASSQGRGGTDTQYF

j_call: TRBJ2-2
clone_size: NA
v_call: TRBV5-4
d_call: NA
cdr3_nt: TGTGCCAGCAGTAAAGACAGCTTTGGGGCCGGGGAGCTGTTTTTT
cdr3_aa: CASSKDSFGAGELFF

j_call: TRBJ1-5
clone_size: NA
v_call: TRBV19
d_call: TRBD1
cdr3_nt: TGTGCCAGTAGTACCCAGGGGCAGGGGGATCAGCCCCAGCATTTT
cdr3_aa: CASSTQGQGDQPQHF

j_call: TRBJ2-3
clone_size: NA
v_call: TRBV28
d_call: NA
cdr3_nt: TGTGCCAGCAGTTCCCAAGGGGTGGGAGAGACGAATACGCAGTATTTT
cdr3_aa: CASSSQGVGETNTQYF

j_call: TRBJ2-7
clone_size: NA
v_call: TRBV4-3
d_call: TRBD2
cdr3_nt: TGCGCCAGCAGCCAAGGACTAGCGGGTAACTACGAGCAGTACTTC
cdr3_aa: CASSQGLAGNYEQYF

j_call: TRBJ1-4
clone_size: NA
v_call: TRBV7-2
d_call: NA
cdr3_nt: TGTGCCAGCAGCCCACGACAGACAACTAATGAAAAACTGTTTTTT
cdr3_aa: CASSPRQTTNEKLFF

j_call: TRBJ2-4
clone_size: once
v_call: TRBV7-2
d_call: NA
cdr3_nt: TGTGCCAGCAGCCCCCAGGCTAGTGCGTGGGCCAAAAACATTCAGTACTTC
cdr3_aa: CASSPQASAWAKNIQYF

j_call: TRBJ2-3
clone_size: NA
v_call: TRBV7-2
d_call: TRBD1
cdr3_nt: TGTGCCAGCAGCTTGGGACAGGGTTCAACAGATACGCAGTATTTT
cdr3_aa: CASSLGQGSTDTQYF